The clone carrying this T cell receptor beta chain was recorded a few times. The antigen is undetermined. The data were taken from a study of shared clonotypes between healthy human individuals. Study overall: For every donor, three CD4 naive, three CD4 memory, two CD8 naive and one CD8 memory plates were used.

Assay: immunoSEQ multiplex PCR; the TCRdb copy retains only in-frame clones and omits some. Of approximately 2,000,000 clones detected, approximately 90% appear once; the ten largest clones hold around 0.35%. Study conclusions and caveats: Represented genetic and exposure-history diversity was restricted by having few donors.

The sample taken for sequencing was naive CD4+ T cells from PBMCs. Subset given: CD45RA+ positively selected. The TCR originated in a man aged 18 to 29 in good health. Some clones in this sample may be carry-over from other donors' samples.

The CDR3 DNA sequence: TGTGCCATCAGTGCCCCGAACACCGGGGAGCTGTTTTTT. Its translation is CAISAPNTGELFF. The J gene is TRBJ2-2, the V gene TRBV10-3; no reliable D call. The germline V gene encodes CDR1 ENHRY and CDR2 SYGVKD. The CDR3 loop spans 13 amino acids. V lost 4 bases and J 0 bases, leaving 3 bases between the germline ends.